This T cell receptor beta chain was captured by sequencing in a study of T-cell reconstitution after alpha-beta-depleted transplantation in children. Study observations and caveats: Diversity of TCRbeta at day 60 was high in some patients, arising from surviving recipient T cells and thymic progenitors. By one year post-transplant, T-cell counts and diversity largely arose from T cells that were newly produced. In patients about two months after transplant, alpha-beta T cells reportedly arose from several hundred expanded graft clones.

Unique molecular identifiers were incorporated during preparation of the TCRbeta library. TCRdb re-called the PCR reads with MiXCR, one entry per CDR3 protein. The table shows about 540,000 distinct CDR3 sequences, with 20% to 30% occurring only once. Points on this clonotype: What it recognizes is unknown. At one end the junction does not follow the germline gene, possibly because of a read error.

The germline gives CDR1 SNHLY, CDR2 FYNNEI. CDR3 length equals 12 residues. The TCR comes from a boy in the first two years of life with Wiskott-Aldrich syndrome, due to receive a stem cell transplant. Source: PBMCs, taken before TCRalphabeta/CD19-depleted stem cell transplant. V is TRBV2 and J is TRBJ2-5, with 12 nucleotides matching TRBD2. This CDR3 is CASSQIGLAGNF. As DNA, the CDR3 is TGTGCCAGCAGCCAAATCGGACTAGCGGGAAACTTC.